This is a list of T cell receptor beta chains from one sample in a study of technical replicates of blood from a handful of donors. The data were produced by immunoSEQ multiplex PCR, yet TCRdb's version contains in-frame clones alone and is incomplete. The table lists roughly 90,000 clones, about 96% of them singletons, with 0.35% to 0.45% in the top ten. Input material: T cells isolated from PBMCs. The origin of the receptors is a human donor in good health. CDR3s include the opening cysteine and the closing phenylalanine or tryptophan. D genes are given only for firm matches. Clone size is not always given. Where it is, it says once, few, many or a class for expanded clones.

clone size	J gene	D gene	V gene	CDR3 protein	CDR3 DNA
.	TRBJ2-7	TRBD2	TRBV4-2	CASSQASGSAYEQYF	TGTGCCAGCAGCCAAGCTAGCGGGAGCGCCTACGAGCAGTACTTC
.	TRBJ2-7	.	TRBV7-2	CASSSTGIHEQYF	TGTGCCAGCAGCTCCACAGGGATTCACGAGCAGTACTTC
.	TRBJ1-5	TRBD1	TRBV30	CACQTGSGDQPQHF	TGTGCCTGCCAGACAGGGTCTGGGGATCAGCCCCAGCATTTT
.	TRBJ1-1	.	TRBV19	CASSRQTGNTEAFF	TGTGCCAGTAGTCGTCAGACTGGGAACACTGAAGCTTTCTTT
.	TRBJ1-2	.	TRBV6-5	CASRHGYGYTF	TGTGCCAGCAGGCACGGCTATGGCTACACCTTC
.	TRBJ1-2	.	TRBV6-5	CASEKAGGYTF	TGTGCCAGCGAAAAGGCGGGAGGCTACACCTTC
.	TRBJ2-7	.	TRBV11-2	CASSLGTGDHEQYF	TGTGCCAGCAGCTTAGGTACAGGTGACCACGAGCAGTACTTC
.	TRBJ1-2	TRBD1	TRBV7-2	CASSATGTGFLYNYGYTF	TGTGCCAGCAGCGCGACCGGGACAGGTTTTCTCTACAACTATGGCTACACCTTC
.	TRBJ1-1	.	TRBV27	CASSIFSRRLNTEAFF	TGTGCCAGCAGTATCTTCTCACGGAGGTTAAACACTGAAGCTTTCTTT
once	TRBJ2-3	TRBD2	TRBV19	CASSISGLAGEDTQYF	TGTGCCAGTAGTATTTCGGGACTAGCGGGAGAAGATACGCAGTATTTT
.	TRBJ1-1	.	TRBV5-1	CASSLAQGQANTEAFF	TGCGCCAGCAGCTTGGCCCAGGGGCAGGCGAACACTGAAGCTTTCTTT
.	TRBJ2-7	.	TRBV9	CASSAGFSISYEQYF	TGTGCCAGCAGTGCGGGATTCTCAATCTCCTACGAGCAGTACTTC
.	TRBJ1-1	.	TRBV7-8	CASSLFGPLSAFF	TGTGCCAGCAGCTTATTTGGCCCCTTGTCCGCTTTCTTT
once	TRBJ1-2	TRBD1	TRBV30	CAWTIGTGNYGYTF	TGTGCCTGGACTATCGGGACAGGGAACTATGGCTACACCTTC
.	TRBJ2-2	TRBD1	TRBV5-4	CASSLTGTDYTGELFF	TGTGCCAGCAGCTTGACCGGGACAGATTACACCGGGGAGCTGTTTTTT
.	TRBJ2-3	.	TRBV4-1	CASSQPVDTQYF	TGCGCCAGCAGCCAACCAGTTGATACGCAGTATTTT
.	TRBJ2-6	.	TRBV19	CASTELGAGANVLTF	TGTGCCAGTACCGAATTAGGGGCCGGGGCCAACGTCCTGACTTTC
.	TRBJ2-2	.	TRBV6-5	CASSYFDIRTGELFF	TGTGCCAGCAGTTACTTCGACATAAGGACCGGGGAGCTGTTTTTT
.	TRBJ2-5	TRBD2	TRBV18	CASSPTSGQETQYF	TGTGCCAGCTCACCAACTAGCGGACAAGAGACCCAGTACTTC
.	TRBJ2-2	.	TRBV7-9	CASSFQLPNTGELFF	TGTGCCAGCAGCTTCCAACTTCCGAACACCGGGGAGCTGTTTTTT
.	TRBJ2-1	.	TRBV10-3	CAISLGGIGSYNEQFF	TGTGCCATCAGTCTTGGGGGGATCGGCTCCTACAATGAGCAGTTCTTC